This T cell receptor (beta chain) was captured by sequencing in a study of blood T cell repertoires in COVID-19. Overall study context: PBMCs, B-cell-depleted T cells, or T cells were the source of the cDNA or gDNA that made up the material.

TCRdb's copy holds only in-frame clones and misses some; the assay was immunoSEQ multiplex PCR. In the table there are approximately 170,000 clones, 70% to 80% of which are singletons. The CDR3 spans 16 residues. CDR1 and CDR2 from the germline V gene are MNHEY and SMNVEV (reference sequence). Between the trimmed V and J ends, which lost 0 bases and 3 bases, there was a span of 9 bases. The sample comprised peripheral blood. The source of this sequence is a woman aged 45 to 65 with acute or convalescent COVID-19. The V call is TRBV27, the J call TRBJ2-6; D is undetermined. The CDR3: CASSLSLGHGANVLTF. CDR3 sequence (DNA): TGTGCCAGCAGTTTATCCTTGGGCCATGGGGCCAACGTCCTGACTTTC.